This T cell receptor (beta chain) is from a study of cytomegalovirus exposure and HLA in healthy donors. This clone turned up a few times. CDR1 and CDR2 (germline): SGHAT, FQNNGV. The CDR3 is 15 amino acids. Trimming at V came to 0 bases and at J to 4 bases, leaving 0 bases not matched to a gene. The PCR used 60 Vbeta and 13 Jbeta primers. Generated by immunoSEQ multiplex PCR, the TCRdb table keeps only in-frame clones and is missing some. This sample yields 120,000 or so clones, of which about 10% are seen a single time; around 5% belongs to the top ten. The receptor's source is a woman aged 18-29 years in good health and CMV-seropositive. This chain links TRBV11-2 with TRBJ2-1, with TRBD2 identical over 10 bases. The material sequenced was PBMCs. The CDR3 DNA sequence: TGTGCCAGCAGCTTAGAACTAGCGGGATACAATGAGCAGTTCTTC. This sequence encodes CASSLELAGYNEQFF.